The sequence of this T cell receptor (beta chain) was determined in a study of regulatory T cells in long-lasting Graves disease. Regarding the study as a whole: TRBV28, TRBJ1-2 and TRBJ2-5 emerged as the favored segments in persistent disease. Whereas roughly 1,000 public clonotypes were shared by new patients, persistent patients shared more, at some 2,500.

Time point noted: newly diagnosed GD, antithyroid drugs for less than 3 months. Researchers made the TCR library from RNA that was extracted from PBMCs. This CDR3 comprises 14 residues. Trimming took off 3 bases at V and 6 bases at J, with 15 bases between the two ends. Germline-derived CDR1 and CDR2 are MNHGY and SVAAGI. Building of the TCR beta libraries involved iRepertoire HTBI primers and Arm-PCR of CDR3 regions. MiXCR, run by TCRdb on the multiplex PCR reads, gives a single entry per CDR3 protein. The sample has some 350,000 distinct CDR3 sequences; around 15% are singletons. This clonotype was counted at least ten times. Its antigen is still unknown. These data were likewise used in another study, on T cells in Graves' hyperthyroidism and ophthalmopathy. That publication notes: Ophthalmopathy cases were set apart from stable hyperthyroidism by a 13 V-J model.

V and J are TRBV6-9 and TRBJ2-7; D is undetermined. The sequencing used peripheral blood mononuclear cells (PBMCs), collected at new diagnosis, from a patient treated with antithyroid drugs. The clonotype originates from a woman aged 18-30 years with Graves disease. CDR3 protein: CASSYLSPGLEQYF. In nucleotides, the CDR3 is TGTGCCAGCAGTTACCTTTCACCCGGGCTCGAGCAGTACTTC.